This TCR beta chain was found in a study of blood T cell repertoires in COVID-19. Looking at the study overall: In each case, the material was cDNA or gDNA derived from T cells, B-cell-depleted T cells, or PBMCs.

Germline V lookup: CDR1 SGHRS, CDR2 YFSETQ. This CDR3 has 14 residues. Deletions cut 3 bases from V and 6 bases from J, with 13 bases between. Clones were read by immunoSEQ multiplex PCR, and TCRdb kept only the in-frame ones, dropping some. The sample has some 350,000 clones, around 89% seen once; the top ten hold about 3%. V is TRBV5-1 and J is TRBJ1-5; D perhaps matches TRBD1 (5 bases). This TCR came from a woman in her 30s with COVID-19, enrolled during active disease. What was sequenced was peripheral blood. The CDR3 region is CASSSGGGSQPQHF. As DNA, the CDR3 is TGCGCCAGCAGCTCGGGGGGAGGGAGTCAGCCCCAGCATTTT.